Below are 16 T cell receptor beta chains sequenced from a single sample in a study of graft-versus-host responses after intestinal transplantation. Repertoires were generated with immunoSEQ multiplex PCR, while TCRdb's copy carries only in-frame clones and drops some. The table has about 89,000 clones, about nine tenths seen once. No cognate antigen is known for these TCRs. The sample here was unstimulated CD4+ T cells sorted from spleen or lymph node cells, taken before intestinal transplant. All receptors come from a human donor who received an intestinal transplant.

The chain links TRBV19 to TRBJ1-5; 8 positions match TRBD1. The germline V gene encodes CDR1 LNHDA and CDR2 SQIVND (reference sequence). The CDR3 extends over 14 amino acids. V trimming: 5 bases; J trimming: 6 bases; junction bases outside the gene matches: 6. The CDR3 region is CASSDRGEFQPQHF. CDR3 DNA sequence: TGTGCCAGTAGTGACAGGGGTGAGTTTCAGCCCCAGCATTTT.

The chain is built from TRBV20-1 and TRBJ2-5; D not certain. The length of the CDR3 is 11 residues. With 6 bases removed from V and 4 bases from J, the gap between germline ends came to 9 bases. The germline V gene encodes CDR1 DFQATT and CDR2 SNEGSKA (reference sequence). The CDR3 protein is CSALKGETQYF. The CDR3 DNA reads TGCAGTGCACTTAAAGGAGAGACCCAGTACTTC.

The chain joins TRBV9 to TRBJ2-3; TRBD1 might be the D (5 bases). The CDR3 is made up of 13 amino acids. V shed 6 bases and J shed 3 bases, with 11 bases lying between them. From germline, CDR1 is SGDLS and CDR2 YYNGEE. DNA of the CDR3: TGTGCCAGCACCCCCCAGGGAACAGATACGCAGTATTTT. It codes for CASTPQGTDTQYF.

The genes are TRBV7-8 and TRBJ2-7; 8 bases agree with TRBD2. Germline V gives CDR1 SGHVS, CDR2 FQNEAQ. Unmatched junction bases numbered 15, after V lost 5 bases and J lost 3 bases. CDR3 length: 17 residues. The CDR3 nucleotides are TGTGCCAGCAGCCCCCGCACCTTAGCGGGAAAAGACTACGAGCAGTACTTC. Translation gives CASSPRTLAGKDYEQYF.

This clone occurred a few times. The V gene is TRBV29-1, the J gene TRBJ2-7; D call uncertain. The V gene's germline CDR1 is SQVTM and CDR2 ANQGSEA. V was shortened by 3 bases and J by 3 bases, with 6 bases between the two germline ends. CDR3 size: 11 residues. The DNA of the CDR3 is TGCAGCGTTGATGAGGACTACGAGCAGTACTTC. Its protein is CSVDEDYEQYF.

This chain links TRBV5-1 with TRBJ1-2; no firm D call. The V end lost 4 bases, the J end lost 8 bases, and 15 bases lay between the germline ends. The germline V gene has CDR1 SGHRS and CDR2 YFSETQ. The CDR3 has 13 amino acids. The CDR3 DNA follows: TGCGCCAGCAGCAGCGGAGTTCTTGGGGGCTACACCTTC. The encoded protein is CASSSGVLGGYTF.

This chain uses TRBV30 with TRBJ2-7, with 10 bases that match TRBD2. This CDR3 has 14 residues. The V gene end was trimmed by 4 bases and the J gene end by 0 bases; junction bases not matched to a gene: 3. CDR1 is GTSNPN, CDR2 SVGIG, per germline (reference sequence). The CDR3 reads CAWTWTSGSYEQYF. In DNA form, the CDR3 reads TGTGCCTGGACCTGGACTAGCGGCTCCTACGAGCAGTACTTC. The variable domain in full, completed from reference TRBV30 and TRBJ2-7, reads SQTIHQWPATLVQPVGSPLSLECTVEGTSNPNLYWYRQAAGRGLQLLFYSVGIGQISSEVPQNLSASRPQDRQFILSSKKLLLSDSGFYLCAWTWTSGSYEQYFGPGTRLTVT.

The gene calls are TRBV9 and TRBJ1-1; no clear D. This CDR3 has 14 amino acids. CDR1 and CDR2 from the germline V gene are SGDLS and YYNGEE. V was clipped by 4 bases and J by 1 base, with 11 bases between them. CDR3 sequence: CASSTQRANTEAFF. For the CDR3, the DNA is TGTGCCAGCAGCACCCAAAGGGCGAACACTGAAGCTTTCTTT. Drawing the rest from reference TRBV9 and TRBJ1-1, the complete variable domain is DSGVTQTPKHLITATGQRVTLRCSPRSGDLSVYWYQQSLDQGLQFLIQYYNGEERAKGNILERFSAQQFPDLHSELNLSSLELGDSALYFCASSTQRANTEAFFGQGTRLTVV.

This chain joins TRBV2 and TRBJ1-2; D gene ambiguous. Germline lookup yields CDR1 SNHLY and CDR2 FYNNEI. CDR3 length: 16 residues. V lost 5 bases and J lost 0, with 16 bases in between. The CDR3 sequence: CASSLKRTVANYGYTF. The CDR3 DNA sequence: TGTGCCAGCAGTCTCAAAAGGACGGTAGCTAACTATGGCTACACCTTC.

The chain combines TRBV9 with TRBJ2-2; 9 positions match TRBD2. The CDR3 loop spans 17 amino acids. J lost 2 bases, V lost 1 base, and 6 bases had no gene match. The germline CDR1 and CDR2 sequences are SGDLS and YYNGEE. In nucleotides, the CDR3 is TGTGCCAGCAGCGTAAAGGGTAGCGGGAGAAACACCGGGGAGCTGTTTTTT. Translation: CASSVKGSGRNTGELFF. The full variable domain, rest sourced from reference TRBV9 and TRBJ2-2, is DSGVTQTPKHLITATGQRVTLRCSPRSGDLSVYWYQQSLDQGLQFLIQYYNGEERAKGNILERFSAQQFPDLHSELNLSSLELGDSALYFCASSVKGSGRNTGELFFGEGSRLTVL.

The DNA for the CDR3 is TGTGCCAGCTCACGGGCAGTGTCTAACTATGGCTACACCTTC. It specifies CASSRAVSNYGYTF. The chain combines TRBV18 with TRBJ1-2, with no clear D. The V end was cut by 4 bases, the J end by 0 bases, with 9 bases between. The CDR3 totals 14 residues. Germline lookup yields CDR1 KGHSH and CDR2 LQKENI.

This sequence joins TRBV30 and TRBJ2-7; D gene uncertain. Trimming removed 0 bases at V and 0 bases at J, with 12 bases between. The CDR3 contains 15 residues. Germline values: CDR1 GTSNPN, CDR2 SVGIG (reference sequence). The CDR3: CAWSVPQKNSYEQYF. CDR3 bases: TGTGCCTGGAGTGTACCACAGAAAAACTCCTACGAGCAGTACTTC.

V is TRBV25-1 and J is TRBJ2-1; D perhaps matches TRBD1 (5 bases). The germline V gene has CDR1 MGHDK and CDR2 SYGVNS. Trimming pared 2 bases from V and 3 bases from J, leaving 8 bases between. There are 14 residues in the CDR3. The CDR3 bases are TGTGCCAGCAGTGAACCAGGGAACTACAATGAGCAGTTCTTC. This gives the protein CASSEPGNYNEQFF.

The chain recombines TRBV21-1 with TRBJ2-7. TRBV21-1 is an annotated pseudogene. This CDR3 is built from 17 residues. DNA for the CDR3: TGTGCCAGCAGCAAAGATTCACTACCAGGCCGAAACTACGAGCAGTACTTC. It specifies CASSKDSLPGRNYEQYF.

V is TRBV2 and J is TRBJ1-1; D is ambiguous. There are 11 residues in the CDR3. Germline CDR1 SNHLY, CDR2 FYNNEI. Deletions cut 6 bases from V and 4 bases from J, with 6 bases between. The CDR3 here is CASRGITEAFF. The DNA for the CDR3 is TGTGCCAGCAGGGGCATCACTGAAGCTTTCTTT.

For this clone: The identical CDR3 is also encoded by other nucleotide sequences in the sample. The chain joins TRBV18 to TRBJ1-3; maybe TRBD1 (5 bases). The germline V gene encodes CDR1 KGHSH and CDR2 LQKENI. Trimming took 2 bases from V and 0 from J, leaving 8 bases between them. The CDR3 is 15 residues long. The CDR3 reads CASSPFDSSGNTIYF. As DNA, the CDR3 is TGTGCCAGCTCACCATTTGACAGCTCTGGAAACACCATATATTTT.